These T cell receptor beta chains were read from a single sample in a study of tumour-infiltrating T cells in Burkitt lymphoma. TCRdb's copy holds only in-frame clones and misses some; the assay was immunoSEQ multiplex PCR. Of around 50,000 clones listed, less than 35% are singletons. The sequencing input was tumor tissue. These receptors originate from a human donor with Burkitt lymphoma. The conserved cysteine and the conserved F or W are not part of the CDR3 here. A D gene is named only where the DNA matches it firmly.

J	D	V	CDR3
TRBJ1-2	NA	TRBV7-9	ASSTHAPGNYGYT
TRBJ2-2	NA	TRBV6-6	ASSQMGPTRELF
TRBJ1-2	NA	TRBV5-6	ASSPPQRANYGYT
TRBJ1-2	NA	TRBV4-3	ASSQQTGFLNYGYT
TRBJ2-7	NA	TRBV15	ATSRDLNYEQY
TRBJ1-1	NA	TRBV7-6	ASSLLVSQRSTEAF
TRBJ1-6	NA	TRBV18	ASSPILGEPLH
TRBJ1-2	NA	TRBV9	ASSVDVTGTWPNYGYT
TRBJ2-5	NA	TRBV2	ASGTQETQY
TRBJ2-2	NA	TRBV7-9	ASSQDSFTGELF
TRBJ1-1	TRBD1	TRBV6-5	ASSTGTGNRGEAF
TRBJ1-5	NA	TRBV5-8	ASSRGGTGQPQH
TRBJ2-3	NA	TRBV19	ASRRGPPAISGTDTQY
TRBJ1-5	NA	TRBV7-2	ASSLGFGQPQH
TRBJ2-7	NA	TRBV4-1	ASSYDDTAYEQY
TRBJ2-3	NA	TRBV29-1	SVTGRDTDTQY
TRBJ2-7	NA	TRBV5-1	ASSPGGTSRGPTYEQY
TRBJ1-5	TRBD1	TRBV6-1	ASSERGTVNNQPQH
TRBJ1-2	NA	TRBV5-1	ASSLGTPGYGYT
TRBJ1-4	NA	TRBV2	ASSAIRITNEKLF
TRBJ1-6	NA	TRBV4-3	ASSQDLRGVGSPLH
TRBJ1-3	NA	TRBV29-1	SVATDGNTIY
TRBJ2-1	TRBD2	TRBV6-4	ASRPSGGDEQF
TRBJ1-4	NA	TRBV2	ASSEWVGGREKLF
TRBJ2-7	NA	TRBV2	ASGGQAYEQY
TRBJ1-6	NA	TRBV4-3	ASSQETRATTLH